The 5 T cell receptor beta chains below all came from one sample that was sequenced in a study of cytotoxic CD8 clonotypes in ibrutinib-treated CLL. Sequencing was performed with immunoSEQ multiplex PCR; in TCRdb, only in-frame clones are kept and a portion is missing. This sample has hundreds of thousands of clones, with under 70% found just once. The sample in question was PBMCs, obtained after 36 months of ibrutinib treatment. Every receptor here comes from a human donor with chronic lymphocytic leukemia.

The CDR3 DNA reads TGTGCCAGCAGTTTTCAAGCGGGAGGGCCTTCGTACTACGAGCAGTACTTC. It encodes CASSFQAGGPSYYEQYF. This chain joins TRBV28 and TRBJ2-7; 10 bases agree with TRBD2. Germline CDR1 MDHEN, CDR2 SYDVKM. V shed 3 bases, J shed 3 bases, and the junction held 11 bases outside the gene matches. This CDR3 has 17 amino acids. Using reference TRBV28 and TRBJ2-7 for the parts outside the CDR3, the full variable domain is DVKVTQSSRYLVKRTGEKVFLECVQDMDHENMFWYRQDPGLGLRLIYFSYDVKMKEKGDIPEGYSVSREKKERFSLILESASTNQTSMYLCASSFQAGGPSYYEQYFGPGTRLTVT.

The chain carries TRBV6-6 and TRBJ1-2, with D possibly matching TRBD1 (6 bases). The V gene's germline CDR1 is MNHNY and CDR2 SVGAGI (reference sequence). The length of the CDR3 is 14 residues. V was shortened by 5 bases and J by 0 bases, with 10 bases between the two germline ends. This chain's CDR3 is CASSQWTANYGYTF. The DNA for the CDR3 is TGTGCCAGCAGTCAATGGACAGCTAACTATGGCTACACCTTC.

The V and J genes are TRBV27 and TRBJ2-1; D may correspond to TRBD1 or TRBD2 (5 bases each). Trimming shortened V by 5 bases and J by 8 bases, and 19 bases separated the two germline ends. The CDR3 loop spans 15 amino acids. CDR1 MNHEY and CDR2 SMNVEV come from the germline V gene (reference sequence). The CDR3 DNA sequence: TGTGCCAGCAGTGGGGGTTTGGATATCGCCTATGAGCAGTTCTTC. The encoded protein is CASSGGLDIAYEQFF.

This chain uses TRBV18 with TRBJ1-6; D perhaps matches TRBD1 (6 bases). Per germline, CDR1 KGHSH and CDR2 LQKENI. The length of the CDR3 is 14 residues. V shed 2 bases and J shed 10 bases, with 12 bases lying between them. This CDR3 reads CASSPAGEGSPLHF. The DNA for the CDR3 is TGTGCCAGCTCACCAGCAGGGGAGGGATCACCCCTCCACTTT.

This clone has just one count. This chain uses TRBV11-3 with TRBJ2-1; 7 bases align to TRBD1. V shed 5 bases and J 4 bases; nucleotides not matched to a gene: 5. CDR1 and CDR2 (germline): SGHNT, YENEEA. The length of the CDR3 is 14 residues. CDR3 residues: CASSRTGAYNEQFF. The CDR3 bases are TGTGCCAGCAGCAGAACAGGGGCATACAATGAGCAGTTCTTC.